These 22 T cell receptor beta chains originate from one sample sequenced in a study of CD8+ T cells in alopecia areata. RNA extraction was followed by reverse transcription into cDNA, which acted as the sequencing template. The method was immunoSEQ multiplex PCR; TCRdb's version includes in-frame clones alone and lacks a portion of them. Among under 350,000 clones, roughly 64% were seen once, and the ten largest hold over 1.5%. The treatment here: oral pan-JAK inhibitor, 5-10 mg twice daily. Here the sequenced sample was CD4+ T cells sorted from blood, taken at week 24, from a patient treated with tofacitinib. Every receptor here comes from a human donor with alopecia areata.

This clone was observed a single time. This rearrangement joins TRBV29-1 to TRBJ1-6, with D unclear. V was shortened by 4 bases and J by 7 bases, with 11 bases between the two germline ends. The V gene's germline CDR1 is SQVTM and CDR2 ANQGSEA. CDR3 size: 13 residues. The CDR3 nucleotides are TGCAGCGTTGCCCCTTTTTCCAATTCACCCCTCCACTTT. The encoded protein is CSVAPFSNSPLHF.

J is TRBJ2-2 and V is TRBV2; D is perhaps TRBD2 (6 bases). Germline assignment: CDR1 SNHLY and CDR2 FYNNEI. This CDR3 is built from 15 residues. Deletions cut 7 bases from V and 5 bases from J, with 17 bases between. CDR3 DNA: TGTGCCAGCAACGAGCGGGCCCGGGGAACCGGGGAGCTGTTTTTT. As protein: CASNERARGTGELFF.

V usage is TRBV6-5 and J usage is TRBJ2-2; 15 nucleotides agree with TRBD2. V lost 6 bases and J lost 10; bases outside the gene matches: 6. The CDR3 consists of 15 residues. Germline V gene data show CDR1 as MNHEY and CDR2 as SVGAGI. The CDR3 DNA sequence: TGTGCCAGCAGAAGGACTAGCGGGGGGGCCGTGGAGCTGTTTTTT. It encodes CASRRTSGGAVELFF.

This clone was picked up a small number of times. The V gene is TRBV5-1, the J gene TRBJ2-1; TRBD1 or TRBD2 may be the D gene (5 bases each). V was pared by 4 bases and J by 6 bases, with 14 bases between. Germline CDR1 reads SGHRS; CDR2 reads YFSETQ. This CDR3 has 14 amino acids. The CDR3 DNA is TGCGCCAGCAGCGGGACGCTAGCCGGCAATGAGCAGTTCTTC. Amino acid sequence: CASSGTLAGNEQFF.

J is TRBJ1-1 and V is TRBV2; D ambiguous. The V end was cut by 7 bases, the J end by 0 bases, with 9 bases between. Germline V gene data show CDR1 as SNHLY and CDR2 as FYNNEI. There are 13 residues in the CDR3. CDR3 amino acids: CASMPEMNTEAFF. The CDR3 nucleotides are TGTGCCAGCATGCCGGAGATGAACACTGAAGCTTTCTTT.

The CDR3 region has the DNA TGTGCCAGCAGCCAGTCCAGGGGTAATCAGCCCCAGCATTTT. Protein: CASSQSRGNQPQHF. The V call is TRBV14, the J call TRBJ1-5, with D perhaps matching TRBD1 (6 bases). The CDR3 is 14 residues long. The germline CDR1 and CDR2 sequences are SGHDN and FVKESK. Trimming removed 3 bases at V and 4 bases at J, with 10 bases between.

The rearrangement joins TRBV30 to TRBJ2-7; TRBD2 matches 8 bases. This CDR3 has 13 amino acids. Germline CDR1 and CDR2: GTSNPN and SVGIG (reference sequence). V lost 2 bases and J lost 4; bases outside the gene matches: 4. Written as DNA, the CDR3 is TGTGCCTGGAGTAACGAGCGGGGGTACGAGCAGTACTTC. Amino acid sequence: CAWSNERGYEQYF.

The chain carries TRBV4-1 and TRBJ2-5, with 9 bases matching TRBD2. Unmatched junction bases numbered 8, after V lost 0 bases and J lost 3 bases. CDR3 length equals 17 residues. Germline assignment: CDR1 MGHRA and CDR2 YSYEKL. CDR3 region: CASSQDGRIAGEETQYF. In DNA, the CDR3 is TGCGCCAGCAGCCAAGATGGGCGAATAGCGGGGGAAGAGACCCAGTACTTC.

This rearrangement joins TRBV4-2 to TRBJ1-1, with D perhaps matching TRBD1 (6 bases). V was trimmed by 0 bases and J by 4 bases, leaving 12 bases between them. Per germline, CDR1 LGHNA and CDR2 YNFKEQ. The length of the CDR3 is 15 residues. The CDR3 sequence is CASSQDSGGGTEAFF. CDR3 bases: TGTGCCAGCAGCCAAGATTCCGGGGGCGGCACTGAAGCTTTCTTT.

This chain's CDR3 is CAKRTSGTEAFF. The DNA for the CDR3 is TGTGCCAAACGGACAAGTGGCACTGAAGCTTTCTTT. The chain couples TRBV30 to TRBJ1-1, with a possible D match to TRBD1 (5 bases). CDR3 length: 12 residues. Trimming shortened V by 8 bases and J by 4 bases, and 14 bases separated the two germline ends. CDR1 is GTSNPN and CDR2 is SVGIG in the germline V gene (reference sequence).

The CDR3 reads CASSEALRTGWYEQYF. For the CDR3, the DNA is TGTGCCAGCAGTGAAGCGCTTCGGACAGGGTGGTACGAGCAGTACTTC. The V call is TRBV2, the J call TRBJ2-7; 8 nucleotides match TRBD1. The germline gives CDR1 SNHLY, CDR2 FYNNEI. This CDR3 comprises 16 residues. Losses at the gene ends were 0 bases for V and 4 bases for J; bases not matched to a gene: 8.

The chain uses TRBV7-2 and TRBJ1-2; D remains unclear. CDR1 and CDR2 (germline): SGHTA, FQGNSA. Trimming shortened V by 5 bases and J by 4 bases, and 20 bases separated the two germline ends. CDR3 length: 16 residues. As DNA, the CDR3 is TGTGCCAGCAGCGTCCAACTTCGGACCGCCAGCTATGGCTACACCTTC. It encodes CASSVQLRTASYGYTF. The variable domain in full, completed from reference TRBV7-2 and TRBJ1-2, reads GAGVSQSPSNKVTEKGKDVELRCDPISGHTALYWYRQSLGQGLEFLIYFQGNSAPDKSGLPSDRFSAERTGGSVSTLTIQRTQQEDSAVYLCASSVQLRTASYGYTFGSGTRLTVV.

The rearrangement joins TRBV6-5 to TRBJ2-3; D may be TRBD1 or TRBD2 (5 bases each). Looked up from germline, CDR1 is MNHEY and CDR2 is SVGAGI. Trimming cost V 0 bases and J 8 bases, with 18 bases left between them. The CDR3 contains 16 residues. DNA of the CDR3: TGTGCCAGCAGTTACTCTGTTCGGGGCACCCCCTTTACGCAGTATTTT. Amino acids: CASSYSVRGTPFTQYF.

This sequence joins TRBV27 and TRBJ2-5; the D gene is possibly TRBD2 (6 bases). This CDR3 is built from 14 residues. Germline assignment: CDR1 MNHEY and CDR2 SMNVEV (reference sequence). The V end was cut by 8 bases, the J end by 3 bases, with 16 bases between. In DNA form, the CDR3 reads TGTGCCAGCTGGGCCGGGACGGGGGAAGAGACCCAGTACTTC. Its protein is CASWAGTGEETQYF.

The sample holds a few counts of this clone. The rearrangement links TRBV18 to TRBJ1-2; TRBD1 aligns across 10 bases. The V and J ends lost 4 bases and 13 bases, in that order; junction bases with no gene match: 9. Germline assignment: CDR1 KGHSH and CDR2 LQKENI. The CDR3 covers 13 residues. The DNA for the CDR3 is TGTGCCAGCTCACAAGACCGGGACAGGGGCCGCACCTTC. Its protein is CASSQDRDRGRTF.

This clone was counted a few times. The same CDR3 arises from other DNA sequences in this sample as well. The rearrangement uses TRBV29-1 and TRBJ1-2; D is perhaps TRBD1 (5 bases). V lost 1 base and J lost 5, with 11 bases in between. Germline V gene lookup returns CDR1 SQVTM and CDR2 ANQGSEA. This CDR3 has 13 residues. CDR3 sequence reads: CSVEVGVGYGYTF. The DNA of the CDR3 is TGCAGCGTTGAAGTGGGGGTGGGGTATGGCTACACCTTC.

The chain recombines TRBV27 with TRBJ2-5; a weak D match, TRBD2 (5 bases). V shed 6 bases and J shed 7 bases, with 15 bases lying between them. The germline CDR1 and CDR2 sequences are MNHEY and SMNVEV (reference sequence). This CDR3 contains 13 residues. Here the CDR3 reads CASRIQRSGTQYF. CDR3 DNA: TGTGCCAGCAGAATACAGCGGTCGGGGACCCAGTACTTC.

V is TRBV5-4 and J is TRBJ1-2, with 10 nucleotides matching TRBD1. J was trimmed by 4 bases and V by 3 bases; bases with no gene match: 15. CDR1 SGHNT and CDR2 YYREEE come from the germline V gene (reference sequence). This CDR3 is built from 18 residues. In DNA form, the CDR3 reads TGTGCCAGCAGCTCGGCCGGGGAGACAGGGGGCACTAGCTATGGCTACACCTTC. Protein product: CASSSAGETGGTSYGYTF. The whole variable domain, remainder taken from reference TRBV5-4 and TRBJ1-2, is ETGVTQSPTHLIKTRGQQVTLRCSSQSGHNTVSWYQQALGQGPQFIFQYYREEENGRGNFPPRFSGLQFPNYSSELNVNALELDDSALYLCASSSAGETGGTSYGYTFGSGTRLTVV.

The rearrangement joins TRBV5-6 to TRBJ1-4; D gene ambiguous. CDR1 is SGHDT, CDR2 YYEEEE, per germline. V was cut by 3 bases and J by 7 bases, with 13 bases left in between. The CDR3 consists of 14 residues. DNA for the CDR3: TGTGCCAGCAGCTCCGATTATGCGGGTGAAAAACTGTTTTTT. It codes for CASSSDYAGEKLFF. Full variable domain (outside the CDR3, taken from reference TRBV5-6 and TRBJ1-4): DAGVTQSPTHLIKTRGQQVTLRCSPKSGHDTVSWYQQALGQGPQFIFQYYEEEERQRGNFPDRFSGHQFPNYSSELNVNALLLGDSALYLCASSSDYAGEKLFFGSGTQLSVL.

The rearrangement links TRBV30 to TRBJ2-1; D unclear. V was clipped by 3 bases and J by 2 bases, with 14 bases between them. CDR3 length equals 15 residues. Germline V CDR1 and CDR2: GTSNPN, SVGIG (reference sequence). The CDR3 protein is CAWRRAVGAYNEQFF. The CDR3 DNA reads TGTGCCTGGAGAAGGGCGGTTGGGGCCTACAATGAGCAGTTCTTC.

The chain links TRBV23-1 to TRBJ2-7, with no clear D. TRBV23-1 is identified as an open reading frame with a role that is uncertain. V lost 7 bases and J lost 0, with 19 bases in between. CDR3 length equals 16 residues. The CDR3 sequence: CASTPRSSKSSYEQYF. CDR3 nucleotides: TGCGCCAGCACACCCCGATCCTCGAAGAGCTCCTACGAGCAGTACTTC.

V usage is TRBV7-2 and J usage is TRBJ1-1; TRBD1 matches 7 bases. The CDR3 contains 15 residues. With 1 base clipped from V and 9 bases from J, the junction kept 11 bases outside the gene matches. CDR1 is SGHTA, CDR2 FQGNSA, per germline. The CDR3 spells CASSLVGDSSEKAFF. CDR3 in DNA: TGTGCCAGCAGCTTAGTGGGGGACAGCTCTGAGAAAGCTTTCTTT.